Below, 29 T cell receptor beta chains from the same sample are listed, as sequenced in a study of shared clonotypes between healthy human individuals. This table comes from immunoSEQ multiplex PCR, and its TCRdb copy is limited to in-frame clones, with some not included. Of 2,100,000 or so clones in the sample, approximately 94% are singletons; the top ten hold around 0.13%. Sequences were obtained from naive CD4+ T cells sorted from blood. Described subset: CD45RA+ positively selected. The source of these receptors is a man aged 18 to 29 in good health.

The chain combines TRBV7-2 with TRBJ1-4; 7 bases are a match to TRBD1. Germline CDR1 SGHTA, CDR2 FQGNSA. J gave up 14 bases and V 1 base, and 10 bases lay outside the gene matches. The CDR3 has 14 residues. The CDR3 loop is CASSLGGQSGLLFF. The DNA for the CDR3 is TGTGCCAGCAGCTTAGGGGGACAGAGTGGCCTCCTGTTTTTT.

The CDR3 loop is CASSGLGGTDTQYF. In nucleotides, the CDR3 is TGTGCCAGCAGTGGTCTAGGGGGTACAGATACGCAGTATTTT. The chain combines TRBV6-1 with TRBJ2-3; tentatively, D is TRBD1 (6 bases). The CDR3 runs 14 residues. The germline V gene has CDR1 MNHNS and CDR2 SASEGT. V gave up 4 bases and J gave up 3 bases, with 11 bases separating them.

Of note for this clone: Other DNA sequences from this sample encode an identical CDR3 as well. This chain connects TRBV6-1 to TRBJ2-7; D perhaps matches TRBD1 (6 bases). Germline values: CDR1 MNHNS, CDR2 SASEGT. The CDR3 runs to 12 residues. Trimming stripped 6 bases from V and 4 bases from J, with 10 bases between. The CDR3 bases are TGTGCCAGCAGCCCCAGGGGTTACGAGCAGTACTTC. This sequence encodes CASSPRGYEQYF.

This chain joins TRBV30 and TRBJ1-5; 9 bases fit TRBD1. Germline CDR1 reads GTSNPN; CDR2 reads SVGIG (reference sequence). CDR3 length equals 16 residues. Trimming cost V 3 bases and J 6 bases; bases outside gene matches: 12. Here the CDR3 DNA reads TGTGCCTGGAGGGGACAGGGATTCGGTAGCGGTCAGCCCCAGCATTTT. Translation gives CAWRGQGFGSGQPQHF.

As for this clone: Other DNA sequences in the same sample also yield this CDR3. The rearrangement joins TRBV5-6 to TRBJ2-1; D ambiguous. The CDR3 spans 11 residues. In germline, CDR1 is SGHDT, CDR2 YYEEEE. Between the trimmed V and J ends, which lost 0 bases and 9 bases, there was a span of 4 bases. The CDR3 region has the DNA TGTGCCAGCAGCTTGGTTGGTGAGCAGTTCTTC. Protein: CASSLVGEQFF. Using reference TRBV5-6 and TRBJ2-1 for the parts outside the CDR3, the full variable domain is DAGVTQSPTHLIKTRGQQVTLRCSPKSGHDTVSWYQQALGQGPQFIFQYYEEEERQRGNFPDRFSGHQFPNYSSELNVNALLLGDSALYLCASSLVGEQFFGPGTRLTVL.

This chain joins TRBV29-1 and TRBJ2-5; D unresolved. Trimming took 7 bases from V and 5 from J, leaving 11 bases between them. The CDR3 extends over 11 amino acids. The V gene's germline CDR1 is SQVTM and CDR2 ANQGSEA. The CDR3 coding sequence is TGCAGCGCTAAAGTCGTGGAGACCCAGTACTTC. Translating gives CSAKVVETQYF.

This clone appeared once. The chain carries TRBV10-2 and TRBJ2-4; 7 positions agree with TRBD1. In germline, CDR1 is WSHSY, CDR2 SAAADI. The CDR3 extends over 20 amino acids. The V gene end was trimmed by 2 bases and the J gene end by 0 bases; junction bases not matched to a gene: 16. The CDR3 DNA follows: TGCGCCAGCAGTGAGAGGGCCCTAGACAGGGACGTTCTAGCCAAAAACATTCAGTACTTC. It is translated as CASSERALDRDVLAKNIQYF.

This clone was detected only once. The chain uses TRBV10-3 and TRBJ1-1; TRBD1 matches 7 bases. Trimming cost V 8 bases and J 9 bases; bases outside gene matches: 15. The CDR3 length is 14 residues. Looked up from germline, CDR1 is ENHRY and CDR2 is SYGVKD. CDR3 in DNA: TGTGCCATCCGCCGGGACACAGGGGAAGGGAAAGCTTTCTTT. Protein product: CAIRRDTGEGKAFF.

In DNA, the CDR3 is TGTGCCAGCAGCCGCGACAGGGAAAGTACCTACGAGCAGTACTTC. Amino acids: CASSRDRESTYEQYF. The chain has TRBV6-5 and TRBJ2-7, with 7 bases matching TRBD1. The ends lost 6 bases at V and 2 bases at J; junction bases unmatched: 10. Germline V gene data show CDR1 as MNHEY and CDR2 as SVGAGI. The CDR3 is 15 residues long.

The V call is TRBV7-2, the J call TRBJ2-3, with TRBD2 as a possible D gene (6 bases). In germline, CDR1 is SGHTA, CDR2 FQGNSA. The CDR3 is 16 residues long. V was cut by 5 bases and J by 1 base, with 16 bases left in between. The CDR3: CASSKRILAGTDTQYF. The CDR3 DNA sequence: TGTGCCAGCAGCAAGAGGATACTAGCCGGCACAGATACGCAGTATTTT.

This chain uses TRBV11-2 with TRBJ2-3; D might be TRBD1 or TRBD2, each matching 5 bases. V was pared by 7 bases and J by 0 bases, with 14 bases between. The CDR3 has 15 residues. The germline V gene has CDR1 SGHAT and CDR2 FQNNGV. Here the CDR3 DNA reads TGTGCCAGCATTGGAAGGGGACCAAGCACAGATACGCAGTATTTT. Its protein product is CASIGRGPSTDTQYF.

This clone was seen once. This chain uses TRBV6-5 with TRBJ2-6; tentatively, D is TRBD1 (6 bases). The V end lost 6 bases, the J end lost 8 bases, and 17 bases lay between the germline ends. Germline V gene data show CDR1 as MNHEY and CDR2 as SVGAGI. The CDR3 is made up of 15 amino acids. The CDR3 loop reads CASRKLDRPSNVLTF. The CDR3, as DNA: TGTGCCAGCAGAAAACTGGACAGACCCTCCAACGTCCTGACTTTC.

This clone came up once. J is TRBJ1-2 and V is TRBV5-1, with 8 bases lining up with TRBD1. Per germline, CDR1 SGHRS and CDR2 YFSETQ. The CDR3 length is 14 residues. The V and J ends lost 3 bases and 7 bases, in that order; junction bases with no gene match: 8. CDR3 nucleotides: TGCGCCAGCAGCTATGACGACAGGGGACTTGGCTACACCTTC. Translated: CASSYDDRGLGYTF.

V usage is TRBV6-6 and J usage is TRBJ2-2; D remains unclear. CDR3 length equals 13 residues. V lost 4 bases, J lost 5 bases, and 8 bases lay in between. Per the germline V gene, CDR1 is MNHNY and CDR2 is SVGAGI (reference sequence). In nucleotides, the CDR3 is TGTGCCAGCAGTTCCCTAGGAACCGGGGAGCTGTTTTTT. As protein: CASSSLGTGELFF.

The chain has TRBV28 and TRBJ1-2; 7 bases agree with TRBD1. There are 15 residues in the CDR3. After removal of 6 bases from V and 2 bases from J, the junction contained 9 bases not matched to a gene. Looked up from germline, CDR1 is MDHEN and CDR2 is SYDVKM. CDR3 loop: CASSSPAGQNYGYTF. The CDR3 DNA is TGTGCCAGCAGCTCCCCAGCGGGACAGAACTATGGCTACACCTTC.

V usage is TRBV5-1 and J usage is TRBJ2-5; possibly TRBD1 or TRBD2 for D (5 bases each). The V and J ends lost 0 bases and 5 bases respectively, with 11 bases between them. The CDR3 covers 14 residues. The germline gives CDR1 SGHRS, CDR2 YFSETQ. CDR3 protein: CASSLERGGETQYF. The CDR3 nucleotides are TGCGCCAGCAGCTTGGAGAGGGGTGGGGAGACCCAGTACTTC.

V is TRBV10-1 and J is TRBJ2-7; 9 nucleotides line up with TRBD2. The CDR3 runs to 16 residues. Trimming cost V 10 bases and J 5 bases; bases outside gene matches: 18. Germline V gene sequence: CDR1 WNHNN, CDR2 SYGVQD (reference sequence). In DNA, the CDR3 is TGCGCCACCATAGCGGGAGCCGCCCACCTTCCCAACGAGCAGTACTTC. Translation gives CATIAGAAHLPNEQYF.

The chain uses TRBV6-5 and TRBJ2-3, with 9 nucleotides matching TRBD2. CDR1 is MNHEY and CDR2 is SVGAGI in the germline V gene. V shed 2 bases and J 4 bases; nucleotides not matched to a gene: 7. CDR3 length: 16 residues. CDR3 nucleotide sequence: TGTGCCAGCAGTTACACGGTCGGCGGGGGGGCAGATACGCAGTATTTT. Amino acids: CASSYTVGGGADTQYF.

This rearrangement joins TRBV7-9 to TRBJ1-5, with TRBD1 identical over 11 bases. The CDR3 is 15 residues long. Germline V gives CDR1 SEHNR, CDR2 FQNEAQ (reference sequence). V trimming: 6 bases; J trimming: 7 bases; junction bases outside the gene matches: 8. CDR3 region: CASRPLDRGQQPQHF. For the CDR3, the DNA is TGTGCCAGCAGACCCTTGGACAGGGGGCAACAGCCCCAGCATTTT. The whole variable domain, filled in from reference TRBV7-9 and TRBJ1-5, reads DTGVSQNPRHKITKRGQNVTFRCDPISEHNRLYWYRQTLGQGPEFLTYFQNEAQLEKSRLLSDRFSAERPKGSFSTLEIQRTEQGDSAMYLCASRPLDRGQQPQHFGDGTRLSIL.

CDR3 protein: CASSFGQTGGSGNTIYF. CDR3 DNA sequence: TGTGCCAGCAGCTTCGGACAGACGGGGGGCTCTGGAAACACCATATATTTT. The genes are TRBV7-2 and TRBJ1-3; a possible D gene is TRBD1 (6 bases). From germline, CDR1 is SGHTA and CDR2 FQGNSA. V lost 3 bases to trimming and J lost 0 bases, with 15 bases between them. The CDR3 extends over 17 amino acids.

The chain employs TRBV4-3 and TRBJ1-1; no clear D. Germline CDR1 and CDR2: LGHNA and YSLEER. The CDR3 sequence is 13 residues long. V gave up 5 bases and J gave up 2 bases, with 9 bases separating them. CDR3: CASSSLPNTEAFF. The CDR3 coding sequence is TGCGCCAGCAGCTCATTACCTAACACTGAAGCTTTCTTT.

The chain carries TRBV4-1 and TRBJ1-1, with 11 bases that match TRBD1. This CDR3 contains 18 residues. The trim removed 0 bases at V and 4 bases at J, leaving 10 bases unmatched. CDR1 is MGHRA, CDR2 YSYEKL, per germline. In DNA, the CDR3 is TGCGCCAGCAGCCAAGATCCGGACAGGGGGCTATCCAGCACTGAAGCTTTCTTT. Amino acids: CASSQDPDRGLSSTEAFF.

This clone was seen once. Within the sample, other DNA sequences also encode this same CDR3. The chain joins TRBV5-1 to TRBJ2-5; 8 bases are a match to TRBD1. Germline V gives CDR1 SGHRS, CDR2 YFSETQ. With 0 bases clipped from V and 4 bases from J, the junction kept 2 bases outside the gene matches. This CDR3 has 14 amino acids. In DNA, the CDR3 is TGCGCCAGCAGCTTGGCAGGGGGCGGAGAGACCCAGTACTTC. Its protein product is CASSLAGGGETQYF. Full variable domain (outside the CDR3, taken from reference TRBV5-1 and TRBJ2-5): KAGVTQTPRYLIKTRGQQVTLSCSPISGHRSVSWYQQTPGQGLQFLFEYFSETQRNKGNFPGRFSGRQFSNSRSEMNVSTLELGDSALYLCASSLAGGGETQYFGPGTRLLVL.

With respect to this clone: The sample carries other DNA sequences with the same CDR3. This chain uses TRBV20-1 with TRBJ2-5; weak D call: TRBD1 (5 bases). Germline V CDR1 and CDR2: DFQATT, SNEGSKA (reference sequence). The CDR3 is 11 residues long. Trimming cost V 1 base and J 5 bases, with 5 bases left between them. CDR3 amino acids: CSARAGETQYF. The CDR3 DNA is TGCAGTGCTAGAGCAGGGGAGACCCAGTACTTC.

J is TRBJ1-4 and V is TRBV20-1; no clear D. The CDR3 has 11 residues. Trimming took off 4 bases at V and 8 bases at J, with 8 bases between the two ends. Germline loops: CDR1 DFQATT, CDR2 SNEGSKA (reference sequence). The CDR3 here is CSAKIGEKLFF. CDR3 coding DNA: TGCAGTGCTAAAATTGGCGAAAAACTGTTTTTT.

The gene calls are TRBV6-1 and TRBJ1-6; D ambiguous. The ends were cut back, 7 bases at V and 9 bases at J, with 13 bases in the middle. CDR3 length: 13 amino acids. Germline loops: CDR1 MNHNS, CDR2 SASEGT. CDR3 bases: TGTGCCAGCAATGCCGGGATTAGTTCACCCCTCCACTTT. It encodes CASNAGISSPLHF.

V gene TRBV25-1 combines with J gene TRBJ2-1, with 13 bases lining up with TRBD2. V shed 4 bases, J shed 7 bases, and the junction held 1 base outside the gene matches. Germline V CDR1 and CDR2: MGHDK, SYGVNS. This CDR3 comprises 14 residues. The CDR3 spells CASSAGLAGNEQFF. The CDR3 region has the DNA TGTGCCAGCAGTGCGGGACTAGCGGGGAATGAGCAGTTCTTC.

The CDR3 spells CASSPPGLTNSPLHF. CDR3 DNA sequence: TGTGCCAGCAGCCCACCGGGACTTACTAATTCACCCCTCCACTTT. V usage is TRBV4-2 and J usage is TRBJ1-6; D is perhaps TRBD1 (5 bases). From germline, CDR1 is LGHNA and CDR2 YNFKEQ. The V and J ends lost 4 bases and 6 bases respectively, with 13 bases between them. The CDR3 contains 15 residues.

The gene calls are TRBV7-2 and TRBJ1-2; 7 positions match TRBD1. The CDR3 is made up of 15 amino acids. Per the germline V gene, CDR1 is SGHTA and CDR2 is FQGNSA. V dropped 5 bases and J dropped 0; count of bases not matched to a gene: 6. CDR3 region: CASSLGDSANYGYTF. DNA for the CDR3: TGTGCCAGCAGCCTAGGGGACAGCGCTAACTATGGCTACACCTTC.